This T cell receptor beta chain appears in the sequencing data of a study of T cell responses to AZD1222 COVID-19 vaccine. Study-wide points: In all cases, repertoires were sampled only after the peak T cell response. Among vaccine-associated CD4 TCRs, coverage spanned spike, with dominance at 160-218 and 743-854.

The CDR3 has 15 residues. Trimming pared 2 bases from V and 7 bases from J, leaving 14 bases between. The V gene's germline CDR1 is MNHNY and CDR2 SVGAGI (reference sequence). With respect to this clone: Its antigen is unidentified.

The repertoire was sequenced with immunoSEQ multiplex PCR; TCRdb's copy has only in-frame clones and lacks some. The sample consists of some 90,000 clones, roughly nine tenths of them appearing once. The specimen comprised peripheral blood, sampled 28 days after the second AZD1222 dose. This TCR derives from an adult who received the AZD1222 COVID-19 vaccine. The chain combines TRBV6-6 with TRBJ1-4, with D uncertain. The CDR3 DNA is TGTGCCAGCAGTTACCGGCGTCAGTTCAGTGAAAAACTGTTTTTT. It is translated as CASSYRRQFSEKLFF.